This is a list of T cell receptor beta chains from one sample in a study of blood T cells in healthy people across ages. TCRdb re-derived calls from the 5' RACE reads in MiXCR, one entry per CDR3 protein. The table lists under 2,000,000 distinct CDR3 sequences, about 50% of them singletons. Sequencing was performed on blood. The receptors were sampled from a woman aged 40 to 49 in good health. The CDR3 runs from the conserved cysteine through the conserved F or W. The order of the fields is V gene, clone size, D gene, J gene, CDR3 DNA, CDR3 protein. A D gene is named only where the DNA matches it firmly. Clone size is not always given. Where it is, it says once, few, many or a class for expanded clones.

>TRBV20-1|few|TRBD1|TRBJ1-2
TGCAGTGCTAGAGACCAAGCGGACAGGGATGGCTACACCTTC
CSARDQADRDGYTF
>TRBV2|.|TRBD1|TRBJ2-7
TGTGCCAGCAGCTCCGAGTCGGCAGGGGGTGAGCCCGAGCAGTACTTC
CASSSESAGGEPEQYF
>TRBV5-6|.|.|TRBJ2-3
TGTGCCAGCAGCTTCATTGGTCCCCCCACAGATACGCAGTATTTT
CASSFIGPPTDTQYF
>TRBV5-6|few|.|TRBJ2-5
TGTGCCAGCAGCTTCCCCCAGGACATCCGGGGAGAGACCCAGTACTTC
CASSFPQDIRGETQYF
>TRBV12-3/TRBV12-4|.|.|TRBJ2-1
TGTGCCAGCAGTACCAACAGCCCGATCGCGAAGGAGCAGTTCTTC
CASSTNSPIAKEQFF
>TRBV18|.|TRBD2|TRBJ2-5
TGTGCCAGCTCAATATCCGCCGGGACTAGCAAAGAGCAGTACTTC
CASSISAGTSKEQYF
>TRBV4-1|.|.|TRBJ1-2
TGCGCCAGCAGCCAAGGGCGGGGGACCTATGGCTACACCTTC
CASSQGRGTYGYTF
>TRBV20-1|few|.|TRBJ2-5
TGCAGTGCTAGGCGCCCCTTGAAACAAGAGACCCAGTACTTC
CSARRPLKQETQYF
>TRBV6-2/TRBV6-3|few|TRBD1|TRBJ2-7
TGTGCCAGCAGTTACGACAGGGGGCTCAACGAGCAGTACTTC
CASSYDRGLNEQYF
>TRBV18|few|.|TRBJ2-7
TGTGCCAGCTCACCACCGATGGGCTATTCATCCTACGAGCAGTACTTC
CASSPPMGYSSYEQYF
>TRBV29-1|.|TRBD1|TRBJ1-1
TGCAGCGTTGAAGGTTCCCACCGGCGGACAGGGTTCACTGAAGCTTTCTTT
CSVEGSHRRTGFTEAFF
>TRBV27|.|.|TRBJ2-6
TGTGCCAGCAGTTCGCAGGCCACCTGGGTCTCTGGGGCCAACGTCCTGACTTTC
CASSSQATWVSGANVLTF
>TRBV7-8|.|TRBD1|TRBJ1-2
TGTGCCAGCAGCTTATTGGGGACAGCTCTGGGGTGGGGCTACACCTTC
CASSLLGTALGWGYTF
>TRBV6-5|few|.|TRBJ1-2
TGTGCCAGCAGTACCCTCACGGGGGACGGTGGCTACACCTTC
CASSTLTGDGGYTF
>TRBV7-2|.|TRBD2|TRBJ2-5
TGTGCCAGCAGCTTGGGACTAGCGGGGGGGGTCTACCAAGAGACCCAGTACTTC
CASSLGLAGGVYQETQYF
>TRBV11-2|.|.|TRBJ2-5
TGTGCCAGCAGCTTACGGTCAGGTCGCGCCTACAATGAGCAGTACTTC
CASSLRSGRAYNEQYF
>TRBV3-1|few|.|TRBJ2-5
TGTGCCAGCAGCCAGTTTGAAGAGACCCAGTACTTC
CASSQFEETQYF
>TRBV28|many|.|TRBJ1-2
TGTGCCAGCAGTTTCCCTTCCTATGGCTACACCTTC
CASSFPSYGYTF